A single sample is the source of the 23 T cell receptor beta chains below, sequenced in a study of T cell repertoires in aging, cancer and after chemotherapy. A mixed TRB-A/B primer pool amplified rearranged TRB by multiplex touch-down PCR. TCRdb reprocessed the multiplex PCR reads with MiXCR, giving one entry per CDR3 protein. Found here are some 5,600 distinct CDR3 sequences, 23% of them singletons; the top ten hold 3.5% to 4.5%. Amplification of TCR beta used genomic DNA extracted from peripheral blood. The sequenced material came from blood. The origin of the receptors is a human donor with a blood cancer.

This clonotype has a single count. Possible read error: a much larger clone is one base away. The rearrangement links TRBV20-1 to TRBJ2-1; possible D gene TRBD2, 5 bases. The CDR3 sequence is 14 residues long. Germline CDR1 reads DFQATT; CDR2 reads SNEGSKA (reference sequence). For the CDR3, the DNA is TGCAGTGCCGGGATATGGAGCTCCTACAATAAGCAGTTCTTC. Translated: CSAGIWSSYNKQFF.

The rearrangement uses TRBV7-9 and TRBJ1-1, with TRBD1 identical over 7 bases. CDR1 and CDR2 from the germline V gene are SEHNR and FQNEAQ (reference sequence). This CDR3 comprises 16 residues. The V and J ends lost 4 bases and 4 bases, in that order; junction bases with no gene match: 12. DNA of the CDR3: TGTGCCAGCAGCTCCCGGCATGGGACAGTTGGCACTGAAGCTTTCTTT. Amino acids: CASSSRHGTVGTEAFF.

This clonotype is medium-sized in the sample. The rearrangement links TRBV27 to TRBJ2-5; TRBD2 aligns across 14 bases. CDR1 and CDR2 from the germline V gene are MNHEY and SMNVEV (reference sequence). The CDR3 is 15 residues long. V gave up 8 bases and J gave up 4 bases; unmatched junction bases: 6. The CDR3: CASGQTSGRGETQYF. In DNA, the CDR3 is TGTGCCAGCGGACAGACTAGCGGGAGGGGAGAGACCCAGTACTTC.

CDR3 sequence (DNA): TGTGCCAGCAGCTTAGGGGACAGGGGCATGGATGAGCAGTTCTTC. It is translated as CASSLGDRGMDEQFF. V gene TRBV7-3 combines with J gene TRBJ2-1; TRBD1 agrees at 10 bases. The J segment lost 8 bases and the V segment lost 2 bases, leaving 6 bases of the junction unmatched. Germline CDR1 SGHTA, CDR2 FQGTGA. CDR3 size: 15 residues. Combining the CDR3 with reference TRBV7-3 and TRBJ2-1 gives the whole variable domain GAGVSQTPSNKVTEKGKYVELRCDPISGHTALYWYRQSLGQGPEFLIYFQGTGAADDSGLPNDRFFAVRPEGSVSTLKIQRTERGDSAVYLCASSLGDRGMDEQFFGPGTRLTVL.

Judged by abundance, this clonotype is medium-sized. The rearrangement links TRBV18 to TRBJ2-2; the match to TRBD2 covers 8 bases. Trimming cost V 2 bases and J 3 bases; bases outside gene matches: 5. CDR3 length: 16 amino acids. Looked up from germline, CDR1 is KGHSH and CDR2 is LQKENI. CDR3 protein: CASSPGTSGDTGELFF. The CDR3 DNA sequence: TGTGCCAGCTCACCAGGAACTAGCGGAGACACCGGGGAGCTGTTTTTT.

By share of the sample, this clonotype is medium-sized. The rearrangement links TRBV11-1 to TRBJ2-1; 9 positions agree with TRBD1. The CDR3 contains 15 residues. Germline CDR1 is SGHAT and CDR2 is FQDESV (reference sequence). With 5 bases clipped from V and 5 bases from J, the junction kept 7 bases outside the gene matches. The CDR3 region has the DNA TGTGCCAGCAGCAAACAGGGGGCCGGTAACAATGAGCAGTTCTTC. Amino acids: CASSKQGAGNNEQFF.

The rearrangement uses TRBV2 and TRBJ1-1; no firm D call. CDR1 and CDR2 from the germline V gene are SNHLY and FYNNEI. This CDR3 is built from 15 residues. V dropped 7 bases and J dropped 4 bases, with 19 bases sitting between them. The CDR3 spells CASIRAPEPGTEAFF. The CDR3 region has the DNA TGTGCCAGCATCCGGGCCCCCGAACCGGGCACTGAAGCTTTCTTT.

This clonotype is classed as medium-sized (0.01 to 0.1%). CDR3 region: CASSLNPANEKLFF. The CDR3 region has the DNA TGTGCCAGCAGCTTGAATCCGGCTAATGAAAAACTGTTTTTT. The J gene is TRBJ1-4, the V gene TRBV11-3; D unclear. Trimming shortened V by 3 bases and J by 3 bases, and 8 bases separated the two germline ends. Germline assignment: CDR1 SGHNT and CDR2 YENEEA. There are 14 residues in the CDR3.

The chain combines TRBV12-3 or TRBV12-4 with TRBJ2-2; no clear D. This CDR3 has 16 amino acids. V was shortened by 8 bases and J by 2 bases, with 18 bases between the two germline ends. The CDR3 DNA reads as TGTGCCAGCCTTCCCGGACCTTCACCCAACACCGGGGAGCTGTTTTTT. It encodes CASLPGPSPNTGELFF.

DNA of the CDR3: TGCGCCAGCACCCGAACAGGGTCGCGCGGCGGGGAGCTGTTTTTT. Amino acid sequence: CASTRTGSRGGELFF. The chain uses TRBV5-1 and TRBJ2-2; possible D gene TRBD1, 6 bases. Germline V gives CDR1 SGHRS, CDR2 YFSETQ. V was trimmed by 6 bases and J by 7 bases, leaving 19 bases between them. The CDR3 has 15 residues.

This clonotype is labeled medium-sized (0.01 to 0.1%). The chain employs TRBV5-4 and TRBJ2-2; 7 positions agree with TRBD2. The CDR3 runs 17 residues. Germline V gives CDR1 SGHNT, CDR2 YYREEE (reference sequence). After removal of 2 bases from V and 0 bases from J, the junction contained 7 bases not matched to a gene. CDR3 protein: CASSLGFAGANTGELFF. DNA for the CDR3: TGTGCCAGCAGCTTAGGGTTTGCGGGGGCGAACACCGGGGAGCTGTTTTTT.

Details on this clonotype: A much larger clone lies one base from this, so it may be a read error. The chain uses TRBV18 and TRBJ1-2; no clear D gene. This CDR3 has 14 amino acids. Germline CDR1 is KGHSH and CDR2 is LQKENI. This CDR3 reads CASSPPTEKYGYNF. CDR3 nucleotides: TGTGCCAGCTCACCACCGACCGAGAAGTATGGCTACAACTTC.

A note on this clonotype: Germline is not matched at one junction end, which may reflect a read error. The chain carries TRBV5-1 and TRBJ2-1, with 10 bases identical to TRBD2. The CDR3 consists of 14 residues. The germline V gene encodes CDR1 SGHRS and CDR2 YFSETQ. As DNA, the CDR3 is TGCGCCAGCAGTTTGGCTAGCGGGAGCAATGAGCAGTTCTTC. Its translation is CASSLASGSNEQFF.

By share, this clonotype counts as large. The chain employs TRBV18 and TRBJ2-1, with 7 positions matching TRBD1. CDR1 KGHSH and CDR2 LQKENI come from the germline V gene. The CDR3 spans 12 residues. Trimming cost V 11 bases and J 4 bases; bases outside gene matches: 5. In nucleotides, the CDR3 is TGTGCCGGCCGGGACAGTTACAATGAGCAGTTCTTC. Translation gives CAGRDSYNEQFF. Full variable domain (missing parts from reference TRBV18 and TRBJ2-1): NAGVMQNPRHLVRRRGQEARLRCSPMKGHSHVYWYRQLPEEGLKFMVYLQKENIIDESGMPKERFSAEFPKEGPSILRIQQVVRGDSAAYFCAGRDSYNEQFFGPGTRLTVL.

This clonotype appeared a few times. The CDR3 DNA reads TGTGCCAGCAGCTCGTGGGCCCTCCGGGGTGAAGCTTTCTTT. Encoded protein: CASSSWALRGEAFF. The chain has TRBV7-9 and TRBJ1-1; D call uncertain. This CDR3 comprises 14 residues. V lost 4 bases and J 7 bases, leaving 16 bases between the germline ends. CDR1 is SEHNR, CDR2 FQNEAQ, per germline (reference sequence).

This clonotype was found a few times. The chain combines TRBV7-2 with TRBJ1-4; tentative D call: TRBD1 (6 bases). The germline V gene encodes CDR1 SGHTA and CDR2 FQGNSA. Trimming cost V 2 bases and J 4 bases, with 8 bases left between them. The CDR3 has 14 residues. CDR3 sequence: CASSLRGVNEKLFF. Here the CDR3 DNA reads TGTGCCAGCAGCTTAAGGGGGGTTAATGAAAAACTGTTTTTT.

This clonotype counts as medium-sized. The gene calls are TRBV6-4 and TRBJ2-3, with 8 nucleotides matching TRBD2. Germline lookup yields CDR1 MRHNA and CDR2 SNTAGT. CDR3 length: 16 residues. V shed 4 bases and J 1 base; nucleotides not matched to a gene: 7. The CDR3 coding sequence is TGTGCCAGCAGTGCTTCGGCGGGAGGAGGCACAGATACGCAGTATTTT. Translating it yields CASSASAGGGTDTQYF.

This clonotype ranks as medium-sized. The CDR3 DNA is TGTGCCAGCAGTCTGGGACGGAGAAACTATGGCTACACCTTC. Translating it yields CASSLGRRNYGYTF. The genes are TRBV6-5 and TRBJ1-2; tentative D call: TRBD1 (5 bases). V gave up 5 bases and J gave up 2 bases, with 12 bases separating them. The CDR3 runs to 14 residues. Germline assignment: CDR1 MNHEY and CDR2 SVGAGI.

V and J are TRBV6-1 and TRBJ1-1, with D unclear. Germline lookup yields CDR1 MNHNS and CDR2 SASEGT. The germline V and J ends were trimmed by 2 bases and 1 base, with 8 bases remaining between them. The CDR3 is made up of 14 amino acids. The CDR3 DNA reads TGTGCCAGCAGTGAATTCTCAGGGAACACTGAAGCTTTCTTT. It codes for CASSEFSGNTEAFF.

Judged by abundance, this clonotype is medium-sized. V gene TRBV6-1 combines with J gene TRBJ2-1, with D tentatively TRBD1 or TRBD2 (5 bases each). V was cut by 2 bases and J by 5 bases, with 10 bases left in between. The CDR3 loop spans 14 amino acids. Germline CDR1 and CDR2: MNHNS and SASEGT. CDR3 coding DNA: TGTGCCAGCAGTGAACCGGGGCTCAACAATGAGCAGTTCTTC. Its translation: CASSEPGLNNEQFF.

CDR3 nucleotides: TGTGCCAGCAGTACCGGGACTAGTCAGTTGCGGGGGCAGTTCTTC. Protein product: CASSTGTSQLRGQFF. The chain carries TRBV6-5 and TRBJ2-1, with 8 bases matching TRBD2. The CDR3 loop spans 15 amino acids. V trimming: 5 bases; J trimming: 12 bases; junction bases outside the gene matches: 15. The germline V gene has CDR1 MNHEY and CDR2 SVGAGI.

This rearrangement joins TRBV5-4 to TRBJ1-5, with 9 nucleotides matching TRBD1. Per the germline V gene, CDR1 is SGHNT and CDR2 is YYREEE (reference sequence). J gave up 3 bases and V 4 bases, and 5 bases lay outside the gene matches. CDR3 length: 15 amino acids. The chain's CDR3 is CASSPGQGYNQPQHF. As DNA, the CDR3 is TGTGCCAGCAGCCCGGGACAGGGATACAATCAGCCCCAGCATTTT.

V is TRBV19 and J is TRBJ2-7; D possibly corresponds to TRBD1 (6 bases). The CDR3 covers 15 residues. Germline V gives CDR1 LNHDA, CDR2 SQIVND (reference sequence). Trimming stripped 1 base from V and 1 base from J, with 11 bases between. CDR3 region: CASSIVDSESYEQYF. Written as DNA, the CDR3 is TGTGCCAGTAGTATAGTGGACAGTGAATCCTACGAGCAGTACTTC.